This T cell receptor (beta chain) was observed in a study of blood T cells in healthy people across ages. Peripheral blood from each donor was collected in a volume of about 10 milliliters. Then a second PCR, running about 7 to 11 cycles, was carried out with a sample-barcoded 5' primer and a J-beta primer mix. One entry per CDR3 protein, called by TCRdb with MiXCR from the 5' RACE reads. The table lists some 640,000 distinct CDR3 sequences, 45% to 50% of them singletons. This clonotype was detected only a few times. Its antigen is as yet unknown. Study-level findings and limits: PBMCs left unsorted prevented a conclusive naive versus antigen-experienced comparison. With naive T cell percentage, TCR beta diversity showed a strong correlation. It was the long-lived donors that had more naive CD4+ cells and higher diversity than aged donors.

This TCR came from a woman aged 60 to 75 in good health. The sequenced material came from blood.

Written as DNA, the CDR3 is TGTGCCAGCAGCTGGATGGACAGGGACTATGGCTACACCTTC. Translation: CASSWMDRDYGYTF. V and J are TRBV7-8 and TRBJ1-2; 8 bases line up with TRBD1. This CDR3 region has 14 residues. From germline, CDR1 is SGHVS and CDR2 FQNEAQ. Trimming at V came to 4 bases and at J to 3 bases, leaving 4 bases not matched to a gene.